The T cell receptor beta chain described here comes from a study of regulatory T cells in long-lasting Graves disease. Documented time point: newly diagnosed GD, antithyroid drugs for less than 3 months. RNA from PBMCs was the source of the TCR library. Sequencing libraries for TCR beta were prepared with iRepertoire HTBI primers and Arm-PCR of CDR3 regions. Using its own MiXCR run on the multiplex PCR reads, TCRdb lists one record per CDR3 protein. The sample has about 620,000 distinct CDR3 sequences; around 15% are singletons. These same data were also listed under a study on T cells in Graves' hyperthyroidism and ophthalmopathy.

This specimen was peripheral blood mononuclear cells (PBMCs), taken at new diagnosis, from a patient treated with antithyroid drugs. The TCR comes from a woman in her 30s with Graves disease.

CDR3: CSARGLAGRTDTQYF. The CDR3 nucleotides are TGCAGTGCTAGGGGACTAGCGGGTCGCACAGATACGCAGTATTTT. The chain joins TRBV20-1 to TRBJ2-3, with 12 bases aligning to TRBD2. Germline loops: CDR1 DFQATT, CDR2 SNEGSKA (reference sequence). Unmatched junction bases numbered 2, after V lost 3 bases and J lost 1 base. The CDR3 totals 15 residues.